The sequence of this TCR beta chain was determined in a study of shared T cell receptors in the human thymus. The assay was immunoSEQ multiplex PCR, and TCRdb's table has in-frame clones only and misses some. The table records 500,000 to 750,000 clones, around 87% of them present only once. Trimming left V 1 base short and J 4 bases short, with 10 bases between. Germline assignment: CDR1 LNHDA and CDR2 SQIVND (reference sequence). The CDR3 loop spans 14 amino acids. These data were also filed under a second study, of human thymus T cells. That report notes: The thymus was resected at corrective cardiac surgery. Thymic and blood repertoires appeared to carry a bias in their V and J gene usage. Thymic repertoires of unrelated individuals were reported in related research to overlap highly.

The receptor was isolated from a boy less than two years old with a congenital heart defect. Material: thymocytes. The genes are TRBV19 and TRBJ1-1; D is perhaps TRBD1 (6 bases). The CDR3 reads CASSIAGETTEAFF. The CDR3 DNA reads TGTGCCAGTAGTATAGCAGGGGAGACCACTGAAGCTTTCTTT.